This T cell receptor beta chain was observed in a study of cytomegalovirus exposure and HLA in healthy donors. Study information: Within an early data release were 80 million to 90 million unique TCRs drawn from HLA-typed donors.

General observations from the study: CMV antigen specificity of three CMV-associated chains was confirmed in vitro. Reportedly, cytomegalovirus status was diagnosed with high sensitivity and specificity.

V trimming: 7 bases; J trimming: 4 bases; junction bases outside the gene matches: 3. Germline V gene lookup returns CDR1 SNHLY and CDR2 FYNNEI. CDR3 length: 13 residues. 60 Vbeta and 13 Jbeta primers were used in PCR. The repertoire was sequenced with immunoSEQ multiplex PCR; TCRdb's copy has only in-frame clones and lacks some. The table has 200,000 to 250,000 clones, roughly 80% seen once. Worth noting for this clone: Its antigen is unidentified.

The sequence was collected from a woman aged 40 to 50 in good health and CMV-seropositive. The sample consisted of PBMCs. V usage is TRBV2 and J usage is TRBJ2-7; 11 nucleotides align to TRBD1. CDR3 in DNA: TGTGCCAGCAAAGGACAGGGGGCTTACGAGCAGTACTTC. Amino acids: CASKGQGAYEQYF.